This T cell receptor beta chain was observed in a study of somatic mutations in cytotoxic T cells in rheumatoid arthritis. This CDR3 is built from 12 residues. The repertoire was sequenced with immunoSEQ multiplex PCR; TCRdb's copy has only in-frame clones and lacks some. The table shows around 29,000 clones, with approximately 85% occurring only once. The V call is TRBV21-1, the J call TRBJ2-1; the table's D call TRBD2 went unverified against the DNA. TRBV21-1 is noted as a pseudogene. The TCR was taken from an adult with rheumatoid arthritis. The sequenced sample was CD8+ T cells sorted from blood. The CDR3 reads CASSGPRDEQFF. The DNA of the CDR3 is TGTGCCAGTTCCGGGCCGAGGGATGAGCAGTTCTTC.